Listed here are 12 T cell receptor beta chains from one sample, sequenced in a study of blood T cell repertoires in COVID-19. Only in-frame clones appear in the TCRdb table, and some are missing; sequencing was by immunoSEQ multiplex PCR. The table includes 90,000 to 95,000 clones, approximately 86% detected once. The sequencing input was peripheral blood. All receptors come from a woman in her sixties or seventies with acute or convalescent COVID-19.

The chain combines TRBV4-1 with TRBJ2-7; D not resolved. Trimming removed 0 bases at V and 9 bases at J, with 9 bases between. The CDR3 has 12 amino acids. Germline values: CDR1 MGHRA, CDR2 YSYEKL. DNA of the CDR3: TGCGCCAGCAGCCAAGATGGTGGCGGGCAGTACTTC. It translates to CASSQDGGGQYF.

The J gene is TRBJ2-1, the V gene TRBV18; 9 bases line up with TRBD1. V dropped 0 bases and J dropped 5; count of bases not matched to a gene: 5. Germline CDR1 and CDR2: KGHSH and LQKENI. The CDR3 has 16 amino acids. DNA of the CDR3: TGTGCCAGCTCACCACCGCGACAGGGGGACCACAATGAGCAGTTCTTC. Amino acid sequence: CASSPPRQGDHNEQFF.

This chain uses TRBV18 with TRBJ2-6; TRBD1 matches at 7 bases. J lost 0 bases, V lost 3 bases, and 2 bases had no gene match. Germline V CDR1 and CDR2: KGHSH, LQKENI. The CDR3 consists of 16 residues. CDR3 DNA: TGTGCCAGCTCACCGGACAGGAACTCTGGGGCCAACGTCCTGACTTTC. This gives the protein CASSPDRNSGANVLTF.

CDR3: CASKERGVLSNYGYTF. The CDR3 DNA is TGTGCCAGCAAGGAACGGGGGGTGCTTTCTAACTATGGCTACACCTTC. The chain combines TRBV2 with TRBJ1-2, with D maybe TRBD1 (5 bases). CDR3 length equals 16 residues. The germline V gene has CDR1 SNHLY and CDR2 FYNNEI. Deletions cut 7 bases from V and 0 bases from J, with 18 bases between.

The chain uses TRBV12-2 and TRBJ2-7; the table calls TRBD2, which could not be checked here. TRBV12-2 is assigned pseudogene status. This CDR3 region has 14 residues. The CDR3 nucleotides are TGTGCAAGTCGCTTAGCTGAGACTAGCCACGAGCAGTACTTC. It codes for CASRLAETSHEQYF.

This sequence joins TRBV21-1 and TRBJ1-2. TRBV21-1 has pseudogene status. The CDR3 is made up of 18 amino acids. The CDR3 sequence is CASSKRSRAEVPNYGYTF. The CDR3 DNA sequence: TGTGCCAGCAGCAAAAGGTCGCGAGCCGAGGTTCCTAACTATGGCTACACCTTC.

In this sample, this clone turned up once. The chain uses TRBV7-2 and TRBJ2-1; 7 bases are a match to TRBD2. Trimming cost V 4 bases and J 14 bases; bases outside gene matches: 14. Germline V gene lookup returns CDR1 SGHTA and CDR2 FQGNSA. The CDR3 covers 14 residues. The CDR3 DNA is TGTGCCAGCAGCTCTAGCGGCGGGGAGGATTTTGAGTTCTTC. Residues: CASSSSGGEDFEFF.

The genes are TRBV18 and TRBJ2-1; 11 positions match TRBD2. The CDR3 is 17 residues long. Trimming at V came to 0 bases and at J to 5 bases, leaving 6 bases not matched to a gene. Germline-derived CDR1 and CDR2 are KGHSH and LQKENI. This chain's CDR3 is CASSPPTSGSLNNEQFF. The CDR3 nucleotides read TGTGCCAGCTCACCACCTACTAGCGGGAGTTTAAACAATGAGCAGTTCTTC.

The V gene is TRBV30, the J gene TRBJ1-2, with D unclear. The ends were cut back, 1 base at V and 5 bases at J, with 11 bases in the middle. Germline lookup yields CDR1 GTSNPN and CDR2 SVGIG (reference sequence). The CDR3 is made up of 13 amino acids. CDR3 sequence: CAWSGRTEYGYTF. The CDR3 region has the DNA TGTGCCTGGAGTGGGCGGACTGAGTATGGCTACACCTTC.

This chain connects TRBV4-2 to TRBJ2-1; TRBD1 might be the D (5 bases). CDR3 length: 15 amino acids. Germline values: CDR1 LGHNA, CDR2 YNFKEQ. Trimming stripped 1 base from V and 5 bases from J, with 12 bases between. The CDR3 loop reads CASSQVLQADNEQFF. CDR3 in DNA: TGTGCCAGCAGCCAAGTTTTACAGGCTGACAATGAGCAGTTCTTC.

CDR3: CASSYTLGAYGYTF. The CDR3 region has the DNA TGTGCCAGCAGTTACACCCTTGGGGCGTATGGCTACACCTTC. V is TRBV6-5 and J is TRBJ1-2; D may be TRBD1 (5 bases). The CDR3 is 14 residues long. The germline V and J ends were trimmed by 2 bases and 5 bases, with 12 bases remaining between them. From germline, CDR1 is MNHEY and CDR2 SVGAGI.

Points on this clone: In the same sample, other DNA sequences code for this CDR3. V usage is TRBV2 and J usage is TRBJ1-1, with D perhaps TRBD1 (6 bases). Trimming stripped 2 bases from V and 3 bases from J, with 7 bases between. CDR3 length equals 13 residues. In germline, CDR1 is SNHLY, CDR2 FYNNEI. The CDR3 region is CASSEQGYTEAFF. Here the CDR3 DNA reads TGTGCCAGCAGTGAACAGGGGTACACTGAAGCTTTCTTT.